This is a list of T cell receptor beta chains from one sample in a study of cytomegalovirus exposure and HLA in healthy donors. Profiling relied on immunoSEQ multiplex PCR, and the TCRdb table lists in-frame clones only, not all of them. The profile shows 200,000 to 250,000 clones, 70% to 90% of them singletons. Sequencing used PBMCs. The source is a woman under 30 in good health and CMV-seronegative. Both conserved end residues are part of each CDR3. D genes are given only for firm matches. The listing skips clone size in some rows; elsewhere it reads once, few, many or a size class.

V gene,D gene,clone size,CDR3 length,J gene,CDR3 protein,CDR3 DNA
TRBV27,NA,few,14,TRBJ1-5,CASSPSYSNQPQHF,TGTGCCAGCAGTCCTTCGTATAGCAATCAGCCCCAGCATTTT
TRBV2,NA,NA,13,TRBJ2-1,CASRRDTGREQFF,TGTGCCAGCAGGCGGGACACCGGCAGGGAGCAGTTCTTC
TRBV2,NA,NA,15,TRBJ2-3,CASSPISSATDTQYF,TGTGCCAGCAGTCCGATAAGCTCGGCCACAGATACGCAGTATTTT
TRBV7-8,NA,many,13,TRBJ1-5,CASSFSTDQPQHF,TGTGCCAGCAGCTTTTCGACGGATCAGCCCCAGCATTTT
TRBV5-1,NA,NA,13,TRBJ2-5,CASNRGGVETQYF,TGCGCCAGCAACCGAGGGGGGGTTGAGACCCAGTACTTC
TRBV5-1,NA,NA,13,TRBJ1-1,CASSLLRGAEAFF,TGCGCCAGCAGCTTACTGCGGGGCGCTGAAGCTTTCTTT
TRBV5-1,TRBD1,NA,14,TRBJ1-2,CASSLETGSFGYTF,TGCGCCAGCAGCTTGGAGACAGGGAGTTTTGGCTACACCTTC
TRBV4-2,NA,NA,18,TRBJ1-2,CASSQDLGGGRVSYGYTF,TGTGCCAGCAGCCAAGACCTCGGGGGGGGCCGAGTTTCCTATGGCTACACCTTC
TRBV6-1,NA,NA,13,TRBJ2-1,CASSGPSYNEQFF,TGTGCCAGCAGTGGCCCTAGCTACAATGAGCAGTTCTTC
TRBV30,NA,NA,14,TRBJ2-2,CAWSVLKNTGELFF,TGTGCCTGGAGTGTACTAAAGAACACCGGGGAGCTGTTTTTT
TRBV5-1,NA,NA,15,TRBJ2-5,CASSLLPGPGETQYF,TGCGCCAGCAGCTTGCTTCCAGGGCCTGGGGAGACCCAGTACTTC
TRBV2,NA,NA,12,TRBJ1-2,CASSETNYGYTF,TGTGCCAGCAGTGAAACCAACTATGGCTACACCTTC
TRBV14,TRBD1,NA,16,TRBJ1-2,CASTGTAGGQSYGYTF,TGTGCCAGCACCGGGACCGCAGGGGGTCAATCCTATGGCTACACCTTC
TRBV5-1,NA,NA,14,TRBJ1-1,CASSPGHVNTEAFF,TGCGCCAGCAGTCCGGGACACGTGAACACTGAAGCTTTCTTT
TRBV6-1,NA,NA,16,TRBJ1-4,CASSEFPSGSPEKLFF,TGTGCCAGCAGTGAATTCCCCTCAGGGTCACCTGAAAAACTGTTTTTT
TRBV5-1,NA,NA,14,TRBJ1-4,CASSLNGNNEKLFF,TGCGCCAGCAGCTTGAACGGGAATAATGAAAAACTGTTTTTT
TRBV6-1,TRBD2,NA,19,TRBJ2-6,CASSELRGRVRPGANVLTF,TGTGCCAGCAGTGAATTACGGGGGAGGGTTCGCCCTGGGGCCAACGTCCTGACTTTC
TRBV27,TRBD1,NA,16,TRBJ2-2,CASSDLGQENTGELFF,TGTGCCAGCAGCGATCTGGGACAGGAGAACACCGGGGAGCTGTTTTTT
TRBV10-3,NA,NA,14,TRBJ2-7,CAISEGAATYEQYF,TGTGCCATCAGTGAGGGAGCGGCCACCTACGAGCAGTACTTC
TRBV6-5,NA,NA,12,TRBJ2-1,CASRDTGPEQFF,TGTGCCAGCAGGGATACGGGGCCCGAGCAGTTCTTC
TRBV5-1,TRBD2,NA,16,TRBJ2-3,CASSYRLAGSTDTQYF,TGCGCCAGCAGCTATCGACTAGCGGGGAGCACAGATACGCAGTATTTT
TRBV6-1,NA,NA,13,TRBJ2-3,CASSGLGADTQYF,TGTGCCAGCAGCGGACTTGGGGCAGATACGCAGTATTTT
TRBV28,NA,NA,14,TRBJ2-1,CASSMPGLLNEQFF,TGTGCCAGCAGTATGCCGGGCCTACTCAATGAGCAGTTCTTC
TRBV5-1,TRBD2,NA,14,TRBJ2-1,CASSYLAGGNEQFF,TGCGCCAGCAGCTACCTAGCGGGGGGGAATGAGCAGTTCTTC
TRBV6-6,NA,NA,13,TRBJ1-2,CASSYGEFYGYTF,TGTGCCAGCAGTTACGGGGAGTTCTATGGCTACACCTTC
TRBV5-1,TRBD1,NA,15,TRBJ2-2,CASSPRDSRTGELFF,TGCGCCAGCAGCCCCCGGGACAGTCGCACCGGGGAGCTGTTTTTT
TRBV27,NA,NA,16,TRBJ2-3,CASSLVYRGAADTQYF,TGTGCCAGCAGTTTAGTGTACCGGGGGGCCGCAGATACGCAGTATTTT
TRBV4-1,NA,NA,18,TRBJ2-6,CASSQDRETDYGANVLTF,TGCGCCAGCAGCCAAGATCGAGAGACCGACTATGGGGCCAACGTCCTGACTTTC
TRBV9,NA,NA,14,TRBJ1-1,CASSVAVGYSEAFF,TGTGCCAGCAGCGTAGCAGTCGGTTACAGTGAAGCTTTCTTT
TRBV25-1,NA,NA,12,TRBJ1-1,CASSVSNTEAFF,TGTGCCAGCAGTGTATCGAACACTGAAGCTTTCTTT
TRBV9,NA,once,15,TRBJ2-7,CASSAGEVGPYEQYF,TGTGCCAGCAGCGCAGGGGAGGTAGGCCCCTACGAGCAGTACTTC
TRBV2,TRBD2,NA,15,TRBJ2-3,CASRGTSLGTDTQYF,TGTGCCAGCAGGGGGACTAGCTTAGGCACAGATACGCAGTATTTT
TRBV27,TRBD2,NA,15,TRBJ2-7,CASSAAGDFSYEQYF,TGTGCCAGCAGTGCAGCGGGAGACTTCTCCTACGAGCAGTACTTC
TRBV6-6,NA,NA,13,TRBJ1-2,CASRFAGAVGYTF,TGTGCCAGCAGATTTGCCGGGGCGGTCGGCTACACCTTC
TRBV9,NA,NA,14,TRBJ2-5,CASSSDSFGETQYF,TGTGCCAGCAGTTCGGACAGCTTCGGAGAGACCCAGTACTTC
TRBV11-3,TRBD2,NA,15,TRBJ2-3,CASSFSGTSTDTQYF,TGTGCCAGCAGCTTTAGCGGGACCAGCACAGATACGCAGTATTTT
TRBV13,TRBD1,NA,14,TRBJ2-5,CASSSNRGRETQYF,TGTGCCAGCAGCTCAAACAGGGGACGGGAGACCCAGTACTTC
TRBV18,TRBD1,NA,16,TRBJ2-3,CASSPLWRTGTDTQYF,TGTGCCAGCTCACCACTTTGGAGGACAGGAACAGATACGCAGTATTTT
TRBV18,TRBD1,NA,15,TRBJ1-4,CASSATGSANEKLFF,TGTGCCAGCTCAGCGACAGGGAGTGCTAATGAAAAACTGTTTTTT
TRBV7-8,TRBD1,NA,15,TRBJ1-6,CASSRQGNYNSPLHF,TGTGCCAGCAGCAGACAGGGGAACTATAATTCACCCCTCCACTTT
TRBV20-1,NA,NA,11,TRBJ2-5,CSAIRGETQYF,TGCAGTGCCATCCGCGGGGAGACCCAGTACTTC
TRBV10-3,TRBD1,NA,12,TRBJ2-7,CAIGQGAYEQYF,TGTGCCATAGGACAGGGGGCTTACGAGCAGTACTTC